This T cell receptor beta chain was recorded in a study of CD8 T cells in ankylosing spondylitis. Points from the study as a whole: Disease-associated clonotypes exhibited CD8+ identity and were relatively infrequent in peripheral blood. The study looked at matched synovial fluid samples from ankylosing spondylitis patients. Disease-linked clones were reported to be significantly enriched there. A TCR beta motif of several highly homologous variants seemed to mark ankylosing spondylitis blood.

Each CDR3 protein is one row after TCRdb ran MiXCR on the 5' RACE reads. The data show more than 600,000 distinct CDR3 sequences, with roughly 19% seen just once and over 15% held by the top ten. This clonotype was found a few times. Its target is not known. Sequencing was carried out using blood, either unsorted or a sorted T cell fraction (not recorded which). This TCR came from a male donor with ankylosing spondylitis.

CDR3 residues: CASSLGLAGADETQYF. The DNA of the CDR3 is TGCGCCAGCAGCTTGGGGTTAGCGGGAGCTGACGAGACCCAGTACTTC. The chain links TRBV5-1 to TRBJ2-5; TRBD2 matches 9 bases. The CDR3 totals 16 residues. V was clipped by 0 bases and J by 5 bases; unmatched bases: 8. Germline lookup yields CDR1 SGHRS and CDR2 YFSETQ.